Listed below are T cell receptor beta chains from one sample, sequenced in a study of CD8 T cells in ankylosing spondylitis. Via MiXCR, TCRdb re-called the 5' RACE reads, giving one row per CDR3 protein. In the table there are approximately 100,000 distinct CDR3 sequences, about 8.6% of which are singletons. The sample comprised blood, either unsorted or a sorted T cell fraction (not recorded which). The receptors were sampled from a male donor with ankylosing spondylitis or in good health (not recorded which). The CDR3 runs from the conserved cysteine through the conserved F or W. D genes are given only for firm matches. Rows give clone size only sometimes, using once, few, many, or a class for an expanded clone.

v_call	clone_size	j_call	d_call	cdr3_aa	cdr3_nt
TRBV18	NA	TRBJ2-5	TRBD1	CASSPLQGAQQETQYF	TGTGCCAGCTCACCACTCCAGGGGGCACAGCAAGAGACCCAGTACTTC
TRBV24-1	many	TRBJ2-2	TRBD2	CATSDSRSGVTGELFF	TGTGCCACCAGTGATAGCCGGAGCGGGGTCACCGGGGAGCTGTTTTTT
TRBV29-1	many	TRBJ2-5	NA	CSARRAGETQYF	TGCAGCGCCCGGAGGGCGGGGGAGACCCAGTACTTC
TRBV29-1	medium-sized	TRBJ1-1	TRBD1	CSVDRDSVSTEAFF	TGCAGCGTTGATCGGGACAGCGTAAGCACTGAAGCTTTCTTT
TRBV12-5	many	TRBJ2-3	NA	CASGLLRVNTDTQYF	TGTGCTAGTGGTTTGCTCAGGGTTAACACAGATACGCAGTATTTT
TRBV12-3/TRBV12-4	many	TRBJ1-1	NA	CASSSLGGDTEAFF	TGTGCCAGCAGTTCCCTCGGGGGGGACACTGAAGCTTTCTTT
TRBV10-3	many	TRBJ1-1	NA	CAISESGRNTEAFF	TGTGCCATCAGTGAGTCGGGCAGGAACACTGAAGCTTTCTTT
TRBV6-1	many	TRBJ1-5	NA	CASSARIINQPQHF	TGTGCCAGCAGTGCCCGGATTATTAATCAGCCCCAGCATTTT
TRBV5-1	many	TRBJ2-5	NA	CASSFTETQYF	TGCGCCAGCAGCTTCACAGAGACCCAGTACTTC
TRBV6-1	many	TRBJ1-4	NA	CASSNPRDAATNEKLFF	TGTGCCAGCAGCAATCCCCGGGACGCAGCAACTAATGAAAAACTGTTTTTT
TRBV20-1	many	TRBJ1-1	NA	CSARVQGLAFF	TGCAGTGCTAGAGTACAGGGTTTAGCTTTCTTT
TRBV6-5	NA	TRBJ2-7	TRBD1	CASRQAGTGTYF	TGTGCCAGCAGACAAGCCGGGACAGGAACTTACTTC
TRBV11-3	few	TRBJ2-2	NA	CASSPGRYPGELFF	TGTGCCAGCAGCCCCGGACGGTATCCCGGGGAGCTGTTTTTT
TRBV20-1	few	TRBJ2-1	TRBD2	CSALGLAGGSNEQFF	TGCAGTGCCTTAGGACTAGCGGGGGGCTCCAACGAGCAGTTCTTC
TRBV6-1	many	TRBJ1-5	NA	CASSPQRYFSNQPQHF	TGTGCCAGCAGCCCACAGCGGTACTTTAGCAATCAGCCCCAGCATTTT
TRBV4-3	NA	TRBJ1-3	NA	CASSQKTGIGNTIYF	TGCGCCAGCAGCCAGAAAACAGGGATAGGAAACACCATATATTTT
TRBV29-1	many	TRBJ2-3	NA	CSVDDSQGRGQTDTQYF	TGCAGCGTTGACGACTCCCAAGGACGGGGACAAACCGATACGCAGTATTTT
TRBV4-2	many	TRBJ1-1	TRBD1	CASSQMTGTNTEAFF	TGTGCCAGCAGCCAAATGACAGGGACGAACACTGAAGCTTTCTTT
TRBV29-1	many	TRBJ2-7	TRBD1	CSVARDRAGEQYF	TGCAGCGTCGCCCGGGACAGGGCTGGGGAGCAGTACTTC
TRBV20-1	many	TRBJ1-1	NA	CSADPGVGTEAFF	TGCAGTGCAGATCCAGGGGTAGGGACTGAAGCTTTCTTT
TRBV6-1	many	TRBJ1-2	TRBD1	CASSPRTGSGVYGYTF	TGTGCCAGCAGTCCCCGGACAGGCTCGGGGGTCTATGGCTACACCTTC
TRBV6-6	many	TRBJ2-7	NA	CASSYSTEQYF	TGTGCCAGCAGTTACTCTACCGAGCAGTACTTC
TRBV7-2	NA	TRBJ2-1	NA	CASSSRLGEQFF	TGTGCCAGCAGCTCCCGGTTGGGTGAGCAGTTCTTC
TRBV7-2	many	TRBJ2-1	TRBD1	CASSLVRQGVNEQFF	TGTGCCAGCAGCTTAGTGAGACAGGGGGTAAATGAGCAGTTCTTC
TRBV7-2	few	TRBJ1-6	NA	CASSFQGSNSPLHF	TGTGCCAGCAGCTTCCAGGGGAGCAATTCACCCCTCCACTTT
TRBV21-1	NA	TRBJ2-2	NA	CATKRSSKNTGELFF	TGTGCCACTAAGAGGTCCAGTAAGAACACCGGGGAGCTGTTTTTT
TRBV12-3/TRBV12-4	many	TRBJ2-4	NA	CASSSRTYIQYF	TGTGCCAGCAGTTCCCGTACTTACATTCAGTACTTC
TRBV20-1	few	TRBJ2-1	NA	CSARGLGAPSYNEQFF	TGCAGTGCTAGAGGCCTCGGGGCGCCCTCCTACAATGAGCAGTTCTTC
TRBV7-2	NA	TRBJ1-5	NA	CASSSATGSNQPQHF	TGTGCCAGCAGCTCCGCCACAGGGTCCAATCAGCCCCAGCATTTT
TRBV7-6	many	TRBJ2-7	NA	CASSLLAVASHEQYF	TGTGCCAGCAGCTTGCTAGCAGTAGCCTCCCACGAGCAGTACTTC
TRBV29-1	NA	TRBJ2-5	NA	CSVVTGGWDQYF	TGCAGCGTTGTCACGGGGGGCTGGGACCAGTACTTC
TRBV6-5	many	TRBJ1-2	NA	CASSYQGGYTF	TGTGCCAGCAGTTACCAAGGTGGCTACACCTTC
TRBV7-9	many	TRBJ2-1	NA	CASSLGGSNEQFF	TGTGCCAGCAGCTTAGGGGGCTCCAATGAGCAGTTCTTC
TRBV7-9	NA	TRBJ2-7	NA	CASSLGRLSYEQYF	TGTGCCAGCAGCTTGGGACGTCTCTCCTACGAGCAGTACTTC
TRBV5-1	many	TRBJ1-5	NA	CASSLAYQPQHF	TGCGCCAGCAGCTTGGCGTATCAGCCCCAGCATTTT
TRBV6-5	many	TRBJ1-1	TRBD1	CASSYQTGAAFF	TGTGCCAGCAGTTACCAGACAGGGGCAGCTTTCTTT
TRBV29-1	NA	TRBJ1-3	NA	CSAGVGGNTIYF	TGCAGCGCAGGGGTCGGCGGAAACACCATATATTTT
TRBV7-2	NA	TRBJ2-4	TRBD1	CASSSTGGGNIQYF	TGTGCCAGCAGCTCCACAGGGGGCGGAAACATTCAGTACTTC
TRBV20-1	many	TRBJ1-5	NA	CSARWPDSNQPQHF	TGCAGTGCTAGATGGCCCGATAGCAATCAGCCCCAGCATTTT
TRBV7-9	many	TRBJ1-5	NA	CASSWGVEQPQHF	TGTGCCAGCAGCTGGGGGGTTGAGCAGCCCCAGCATTTT
TRBV20-1	NA	TRBJ2-7	TRBD1	CSASPQQGAYEQYF	TGCAGTGCTAGTCCCCAACAGGGGGCCTACGAGCAGTACTTC
TRBV5-5	many	TRBJ2-1	TRBD1	CASSLGGTGWSYNEQFF	TGTGCCAGCAGCTTGGGTGGGACAGGGTGGTCCTACAATGAGCAGTTCTTC
TRBV11-2	many	TRBJ2-5	TRBD2	CASSLVSSWTSSGGWETQYF	TGTGCCAGCAGCTTAGTGTCCTCTTGGACCTCTAGCGGGGGGTGGGAGACCCAGTACTTC
TRBV29-1	many	TRBJ2-3	NA	CSVARGTDTQYF	TGCAGCGTTGCACGAGGGACAGATACGCAGTATTTT
TRBV7-2	many	TRBJ2-3	NA	CASSLALGADTQYF	TGTGCCAGCAGCTTAGCGCTGGGGGCAGATACGCAGTATTTT
TRBV7-2	many	TRBJ1-5	NA	CASSLTGGERTQHF	TGTGCCAGCAGCTTAACGGGGGGCGAAAGGACCCAGCATTTT